These T cell receptor beta chains were read from a single sample in a study of beta chain features in type 1 diabetes. Sequencing was performed with immunoSEQ multiplex PCR; in TCRdb, only in-frame clones are kept and a portion is missing. This sample has fewer than 650,000 clones, with 15% to 19% found just once. Sequencing was done on a sample of naive CD4+ T cells from blood. All receptors derive from a man between 18 and 35 years old in good health. Each CDR3 is given with its conserved first and last residue. A D gene is named only where the DNA matches it firmly. The size field is filled for only some rows; it gives once, few, many or a size class.

CDR3: CASLRATLRNEQFF; DNA: TGCGCCAGCCTCCGGGCCACGTTGAGGAATGAGCAGTTCTTC; J: TRBJ2-1; V: TRBV4-3; D: NA; size: few
CDR3: CASSPGSSYNEQFF; DNA: TGTGCCAGCTCACCAGGGAGCTCCTACAATGAGCAGTTCTTC; J: TRBJ2-1; V: TRBV18; D: NA; size: NA
CDR3: CASSWDRDEYGYTF; DNA: TGTGCCAGCAGCTGGGACAGGGATGAATATGGCTACACCTTC; J: TRBJ1-2; V: TRBV7-3; D: TRBD1; size: few
CDR3: CASSRGSGNQPQHF; DNA: TGTGCCAGCAGTCGTGGCTCTGGCAATCAGCCCCAGCATTTT; J: TRBJ1-5; V: TRBV2; D: NA; size: NA
CDR3: CASRPSGFSGANVLTF; DNA: TGTGCCAGCAGACCTTCAGGGTTCTCTGGGGCCAACGTCCTGACTTTC; J: TRBJ2-6; V: TRBV7-9; D: NA; size: many
CDR3: CASRGQRIYEQYF; DNA: TGTGCCAGCAGGGGACAGAGGATCTACGAGCAGTACTTC; J: TRBJ2-7; V: TRBV2; D: TRBD1; size: NA
CDR3: CASSRQGRNTEAFF; DNA: TGTGCCAGCAGTCGACAGGGAAGGAACACTGAAGCTTTCTTT; J: TRBJ1-1; V: TRBV6-5; D: TRBD1; size: once
CDR3: CASALRFGRGLNTGELFF; DNA: TGTGCTAGTGCCCTGAGGTTCGGCAGGGGGCTAAACACCGGGGAGCTGTTTTTT; J: TRBJ2-2; V: TRBV12-5; D: TRBD1; size: NA
CDR3: CASTPAQYTGELFF; DNA: TGTGCCAGCACCCCCGCCCAATACACCGGGGAGCTGTTTTTT; J: TRBJ2-2; V: TRBV27; D: NA; size: few
CDR3: CASSPQRAADYGYTF; DNA: TGTGCCAGCTCACCTCAAAGGGCAGCAGACTATGGCTACACCTTC; J: TRBJ1-2; V: TRBV18; D: NA; size: NA
CDR3: CASSQFKGRGNTEAFF; DNA: TGCGCCAGCAGCCAGTTTAAGGGGAGGGGAAACACTGAAGCTTTCTTT; J: TRBJ1-1; V: TRBV4-3; D: NA; size: few
CDR3: CASRKTGSPNEKLFF; DNA: TGTGCCAGCAGAAAAACCGGCTCCCCTAATGAAAAACTGTTTTTT; J: TRBJ1-4; V: TRBV2; D: NA; size: NA
CDR3: CASSVSGRANEQFF; DNA: TGTGCCAGCAGCGTTAGCGGGAGGGCAAATGAGCAGTTCTTC; J: TRBJ2-1; V: TRBV9; D: TRBD2; size: NA
CDR3: CASALDRYNEKLFF; DNA: TGTGCCAGCGCGTTGGACAGATATAATGAAAAACTGTTTTTT; J: TRBJ1-4; V: TRBV2; D: NA; size: NA
CDR3: CASSESGYTDTQYF; DNA: TGTGCCAGCAGTGAATCGGGCTACACAGATACGCAGTATTTT; J: TRBJ2-3; V: TRBV6-5; D: NA; size: NA
CDR3: CASSKGCGRGETQYF; DNA: TGTGCCAGCAGCAAAGGATGCGGCCGAGGCGAGACCCAGTACTTC; J: TRBJ2-5; V: TRBV21-1; D: NA; size: NA
CDR3: CAITLNTEAFF; DNA: TGTGCCATCACCTTGAACACTGAAGCTTTCTTT; J: TRBJ1-1; V: TRBV28; D: NA; size: once
CDR3: CARITGTGETQYF; DNA: TGTGCCAGAATTACAGGGACGGGGGAGACCCAGTACTTC; J: TRBJ2-5; V: TRBV10-3; D: NA; size: few
CDR3: CASSITGTGNTEAFF; DNA: TGTGCCAGCAGTATTACCGGGACAGGAAACACTGAAGCTTTCTTT; J: TRBJ1-1; V: TRBV28; D: TRBD1; size: few
CDR3: CASNPHRGIWEAFF; DNA: TGTGCCAGCAACCCCCATAGGGGAATTTGGGAAGCTTTCTTT; J: TRBJ1-1; V: TRBV6-5; D: NA; size: NA
CDR3: CAISGSMGGEQYF; DNA: TGTGCCATCAGTGGGAGTATGGGGGGCGAGCAGTACTTC; J: TRBJ2-7; V: TRBV10-3; D: NA; size: many
CDR3: CASSHLRGRGNTEAFF; DNA: TGTGCCAGCAGCCACCTCAGGGGGCGAGGGAACACTGAAGCTTTCTTT; J: TRBJ1-1; V: TRBV14; D: TRBD1; size: few
CDR3: CASSLSRWGPGTINEQFF; DNA: TGTGCCAGCAGTTTATCCCGCTGGGGACCGGGTACGATCAATGAGCAGTTCTTC; J: TRBJ2-1; V: TRBV27; D: NA; size: NA
CDR3: CASTRGSGANVLTF; DNA: TGCGCCAGCACTCGTGGCTCTGGGGCCAACGTCCTGACTTTC; J: TRBJ2-6; V: TRBV5-1; D: NA; size: NA
CDR3: CASSVTGNTEAFF; DNA: TGTGCCAGCAGTGTGACAGGGAACACTGAAGCTTTCTTT; J: TRBJ1-1; V: TRBV6-5; D: NA; size: few
CDR3: CASSSGPKNTEAFF; DNA: TGTGCCAGCAGCTCGGGACCGAAGAACACTGAAGCTTTCTTT; J: TRBJ1-1; V: TRBV5-5; D: NA; size: few
CDR3: CASLPTGSIIPQHF; DNA: TGTGCTAGTTTACCGACTGGGTCCATCATCCCCCAGCATTTT; J: TRBJ1-5; V: TRBV19; D: NA; size: few
CDR3: CSVEGDGNTDTQYF; DNA: TGCAGCGTTGAGGGGGACGGAAACACAGATACGCAGTATTTT; J: TRBJ2-3; V: TRBV29-1; D: NA; size: NA
CDR3: CASSQEGRGSSRSYEQYF; DNA: TGCGCCAGCAGCCAAGAAGGACGCGGGAGCTCCCGCTCCTACGAGCAGTACTTC; J: TRBJ2-7; V: TRBV4-3; D: TRBD2; size: NA
CDR3: CASSETEITDTQYF; DNA: TGTGCCAGCAGTGAAACAGAAATCACAGATACGCAGTATTTT; J: TRBJ2-3; V: TRBV2; D: NA; size: few
CDR3: CASSLRLADKSSGANVLTF; DNA: TGTGCCAGCAGCTTAAGACTAGCGGATAAGAGCTCTGGGGCCAACGTCCTGACTTTC; J: TRBJ2-6; V: TRBV7-3; D: TRBD2; size: few
CDR3: CASSLYDRDEQYF; DNA: TGTGCCAGCAGTTTATATGACCGAGACGAGCAGTACTTC; J: TRBJ2-7; V: TRBV27; D: NA; size: NA
CDR3: CASSETGEVDEQFF; DNA: TGTGCCAGCAGTGAGACAGGGGAGGTTGATGAGCAGTTCTTC; J: TRBJ2-1; V: TRBV14; D: TRBD1; size: NA
CDR3: CASSPLTGGKIYEQYF; DNA: TGTGCCAGCAGCCCCTTGACAGGGGGGAAGATCTACGAGCAGTACTTC; J: TRBJ2-7; V: TRBV7-9; D: TRBD1; size: few
CDR3: CASSFGGAQPQHF; DNA: TGTGCCAGCAGCTTTGGGGGGGCTCAGCCCCAGCATTTT; J: TRBJ1-5; V: TRBV6-5; D: NA; size: NA